This TCR beta chain was observed in a study of T cells in localized non-small cell lung cancer. Comment on this clone: Its antigen remains unknown.

Study-level points and caveats: Researchers found a median around 50 of the top 100 tumor clones in adjacent lung. Uninvolved adjacent lung, not tumor, had the highest T cell clonality. Only one tumor region went through sequencing, so heterogeneity may still be there.

Some clones are missing from TCRdb's copy, which holds only in-frame ones; the method was immunoSEQ multiplex PCR. The sample gives around 55,000 clones, 70% to 90% of which show up once; about a sixth is in the top ten. The CDR3 contains 14 residues. Trimming shortened V by 0 bases and J by 4 bases, and 10 bases separated the two germline ends. Germline V gene data show CDR1 as GTSNPN and CDR2 as SVGIG (reference sequence). This sequence joins TRBV30 and TRBJ1-5; D call uncertain. Sequencing used PBMCs, obtained before any cancer treatment. This TCR was sampled from a female donor with stage II lung adenocarcinoma. The CDR3 DNA reads TGTGCCTGGAGTGTAGGCCAGTTAAATCAGCCCCAGCATTTT. This codes for CAWSVGQLNQPQHF.